Listed here are 7 T cell receptor beta chains from one sample, sequenced in a study of blood T cell repertoires in COVID-19. TCRdb's copy holds only in-frame clones and misses some; the assay was immunoSEQ multiplex PCR. The profile shows some 200,000 clones, about nine tenths of them singletons. Material for sequencing was peripheral blood. All receptors derive from a woman between 40 and 50 years old with acute or convalescent COVID-19.

This clone was recorded once. The CDR3 sequence is CASTTQSRLADTQYF. DNA for the CDR3: TGTGCCAGCACTACGCAGAGCAGGCTGGCAGATACGCAGTATTTT. V gene TRBV3-1 (or the pseudogene TRBV3-2) combines with J gene TRBJ2-3; D is uncertain. CDR1 LGHDT and CDR2 YNNKEL come from the germline V gene (reference sequence). The V end lost 7 bases, the J end lost 4 bases, and 18 bases lay between the germline ends. The CDR3 is 15 residues long.

The chain uses TRBV12-5 and TRBJ1-5, with D possibly TRBD1 on 6 matching bases. The CDR3 is 18 amino acids. CDR1 is LGHNT, CDR2 FRNRAP, per germline. Trimming stripped 0 bases from V and 3 bases from J, with 18 bases between. For the CDR3, the DNA is TGTGCTAGTGGTTTGGTACTGGGGGGGCGAAACAACAATCAGCCCCAGCATTTT. Amino acids: CASGLVLGGRNNNQPQHF.

This rearrangement joins TRBV5-1 to TRBJ1-2, with D perhaps TRBD1 (5 bases). Trimming removed 0 bases at V and 0 bases at J, with 6 bases between. Germline CDR1 and CDR2: SGHRS and YFSETQ. CDR3 length: 14 residues. CDR3 residues: CASSLVTANYGYTF. CDR3 sequence (DNA): TGCGCCAGCAGCTTGGTGACAGCTAACTATGGCTACACCTTC.

This clone has only one observation. The DNA for the CDR3 is TGTGCCAGCAGCCAGCCCCATCGAGGGCAGCCCCAGCATTTT. Its translation: CASSQPHRGQPQHF. The gene calls are TRBV6-2 or TRBV6-3 and TRBJ1-5; D remains unclear. V shed 6 bases and J shed 7 bases, with 16 bases lying between them. Looked up from germline, CDR1 is MNHEY and CDR2 is SVGEGT. The CDR3 sequence is 14 residues long.

To note about this clone: This may be a read error: a much more frequent sequence differs by one nucleotide. The rearrangement uses TRBV11-3 and TRBJ1-1; a weak D match, TRBD1 (5 bases). The CDR3 spans 14 residues. With 5 bases removed from V and 1 base from J, the gap between germline ends came to 11 bases. From germline, CDR1 is SGHNT and CDR2 YENEEA. CDR3 DNA: TGTGCCAGCAGCCTCAGGGCCCCGAACACTGAAGCTTTCTTT. Encoded protein: CASSLRAPNTEAFF.

The chain combines TRBV9 with TRBJ2-1; the D is unclear. Germline V gives CDR1 SGDLS, CDR2 YYNGEE. With 1 base removed from V and 2 bases from J, the gap between germline ends came to 10 bases. This CDR3 has 15 residues. CDR3 sequence reads: CASSVSSAPYNEQFF. For the CDR3, the DNA is TGTGCCAGCAGCGTATCGAGCGCCCCCTACAATGAGCAGTTCTTC.

The V gene is TRBV9, the J gene TRBJ1-1; possibly TRBD1 for D (5 bases). CDR1 and CDR2 from the germline V gene are SGDLS and YYNGEE. The V end was cut by 1 base, the J end by 10 bases, with 14 bases between. This CDR3 is built from 13 residues. This CDR3 reads CASSVRIGGVAFF. CDR3 DNA: TGTGCCAGCAGCGTACGGATCGGGGGGGTAGCTTTCTTT.